The next 14 T cell receptor beta chains were all read from a single sample in a study of identical twins. Each CDR3 protein gets one entry after TCRdb re-called the 5' RACE reads with MiXCR. The sample includes 260,000 or so distinct CDR3 sequences, 7.5% seen only once; the top ten take roughly 5%. The same specimen was also included in a second study, on yellow fever vaccine responses in identical twins.

The sequenced sample consisted of CD8+ T cells sorted from blood. The receptors stem from a woman aged 18-29 years in good health.

The chain joins TRBV4-2 to TRBJ2-2, with D tentatively TRBD2 (6 bases). Germline-derived CDR1 and CDR2 are LGHNA and YNFKEQ. Trimming cost V 4 bases and J 3 bases, with 12 bases left between them. The CDR3 extends over 15 amino acids. CDR3 sequence: CASSPGTGDTGELFF. CDR3 bases: TGTGCCAGCAGCCCAGGGACGGGGGACACCGGGGAGCTGTTTTTT.

Many counts were recorded for this clonotype. The J gene is TRBJ1-1, the V gene TRBV5-5; D unresolved. The CDR3 sequence is 12 residues long. Germline values: CDR1 SGHKS, CDR2 YYEKEE (reference sequence). The ends were cut back, 5 bases at V and 5 bases at J, with 10 bases in the middle. CDR3 residues: CASSLEGTEAFF. DNA for the CDR3: TGTGCCAGCAGTCTAGAGGGAACTGAAGCTTTCTTT. Full variable domain (missing parts from reference TRBV5-5 and TRBJ1-1): DAGVTQSPTHLIKTRGQQVTLRCSPISGHKSVSWYQQVLGQGPQFIFQYYEKEERGRGNFPDRFSARQFPNYSSELNVNALLLGDSALYLCASSLEGTEAFFGQGTRLTVV.

In its sample, this clonotype was seen a few times. This chain connects TRBV12-5 to TRBJ2-7; D gene uncertain. Trimming stripped 2 bases from V and 5 bases from J, with 10 bases between. There are 13 residues in the CDR3. Looked up from germline, CDR1 is LGHNT and CDR2 is FRNRAP. This chain's CDR3 is CASGLLRLDEQYF. DNA of the CDR3: TGTGCTAGTGGTTTGTTGAGGCTGGACGAGCAGTACTTC.

DNA of the CDR3: TGCAGTGCTAGAGTCGCCAGGGCCACCGGGGAGCTGTTTTTT. This codes for CSARVARATGELFF. V gene TRBV20-1 combines with J gene TRBJ2-2; D is possibly TRBD1 (5 bases). CDR3 length equals 14 residues. V was shortened by 1 base and J by 4 bases, with 10 bases between the two germline ends. Germline lookup yields CDR1 DFQATT and CDR2 SNEGSKA (reference sequence).

The chain has TRBV27 and TRBJ2-7; 9 nucleotides agree with TRBD2. CDR1 and CDR2 (germline): MNHEY, SMNVEV (reference sequence). The CDR3 sequence is 15 residues long. V shed 3 bases and J 3 bases; nucleotides not matched to a gene: 6. CDR3 sequence: CASSLLAGLLYEQYF. CDR3 nucleotides: TGTGCCAGCAGTTTGCTAGCGGGATTGCTCTACGAGCAGTACTTC.

This clonotype occurred a few times. Relative to the germline gene, one junction end is altered; a read error may explain this. This chain connects TRBV7-9 to TRBJ2-1, with 10 bases that match TRBD2. CDR1 is SEHNR and CDR2 is FQNEAQ in the germline V gene (reference sequence). The CDR3 loop spans 16 amino acids. The CDR3 DNA follows: TGTGCCAGCAGCTTAGCGGCTAGCGGGGGTTACAACGAGCAGTTCTTC. Protein product: CASSLAASGGYNEQFF.

At least ten counts were recorded for this clonotype. This chain connects TRBV7-9 to TRBJ2-1; D not resolved. CDR1 and CDR2 from the germline V gene are SEHNR and FQNEAQ (reference sequence). Trimming pared 1 base from V and 12 bases from J, leaving 13 bases between. This CDR3 comprises 13 residues. The CDR3 DNA follows: TGTGCCAGCAGCTTAGTGGGTAGGGATTGGCAGTTCTTC. Encoded protein: CASSLVGRDWQFF.

This clonotype has at least ten counts. The J gene is TRBJ1-5, the V gene TRBV6-2 or TRBV6-3, with no clear D. The germline V and J ends were trimmed by 2 bases and 9 bases, with 14 bases remaining between them. In germline, CDR1 is MNHEY, CDR2 SVGEGT. This CDR3 is built from 14 residues. In DNA, the CDR3 is TGTGCCAGCAGTTACGGCGGGTATCAGAGGCCCCAGCATTTT. This gives the protein CASSYGGYQRPQHF.

The sample holds a few counts of this clonotype. The chain joins TRBV28 to TRBJ2-7; TRBD1 matches 8 bases. This CDR3 spans 14 amino acids. V was pared by 5 bases and J by 2 bases, with 5 bases of the junction left unmatched. Germline V CDR1 and CDR2: MDHEN, SYDVKM. CDR3 sequence: CASSRQGAPYEQYF. The CDR3 nucleotides are TGTGCCAGCAGTCGGCAGGGGGCCCCCTACGAGCAGTACTTC.

Many counts were recorded for this clonotype. V and J are TRBV28 and TRBJ2-6; D might be TRBD1 or TRBD2, each matching 5 bases. Germline CDR1 MDHEN, CDR2 SYDVKM. The V end was cut by 7 bases, the J end by 1 base, with 11 bases between. The CDR3 has 15 amino acids. CDR3 amino acids: CASTMGVSGANVLTF. The CDR3 bases are TGTGCCAGCACGATGGGGGTTTCTGGGGCCAACGTCCTGACTTTC.

V and J are TRBV20-1 and TRBJ2-7; D may be TRBD2 (6 bases). Germline CDR1 reads DFQATT; CDR2 reads SNEGSKA (reference sequence). V gave up 5 bases and J gave up 2 bases, with 13 bases separating them. This CDR3 contains 13 residues. Here the CDR3 DNA reads TGCAGTGCTGAAATGACGGGGGCCTACGAGCAGTACGTC. Its translation: CSAEMTGAYEQYV.

The chain combines TRBV11-2 with TRBJ2-5; D not certain. The V and J ends lost 5 bases and 4 bases respectively, with 14 bases between them. The CDR3 has 14 amino acids. Germline V CDR1 and CDR2: SGHAT, FQNNGV. This CDR3 reads CASSEPGLGETQYF. In DNA, the CDR3 is TGTGCCAGCAGCGAGCCCGGTTTGGGAGAGACCCAGTACTTC.

The rearrangement joins TRBV27 to TRBJ2-7; D might be TRBD1 or TRBD2, each matching 5 bases. Germline V gives CDR1 MNHEY, CDR2 SMNVEV (reference sequence). The CDR3 length is 16 residues. Trimming took 5 bases from V and 4 from J, leaving 21 bases between them. Here the CDR3 DNA reads TGTGCCAGCAGTCCACCCTCCCGGGGCTCAGCTTACGAGCAGTACTTC. Translation: CASSPPSRGSAYEQYF.

The table lists this clonotype with many counts. The chain carries TRBV7-9 and TRBJ2-7, with D unresolved. Germline V gene lookup returns CDR1 SEHNR and CDR2 FQNEAQ (reference sequence). Deletions cut 3 bases from V and 5 bases from J, with 5 bases between. The CDR3 has 11 amino acids. DNA of the CDR3: TGTGCCAGCAGCTTGGCCCACGAGCAGTACTTC. This sequence encodes CASSLAHEQYF.